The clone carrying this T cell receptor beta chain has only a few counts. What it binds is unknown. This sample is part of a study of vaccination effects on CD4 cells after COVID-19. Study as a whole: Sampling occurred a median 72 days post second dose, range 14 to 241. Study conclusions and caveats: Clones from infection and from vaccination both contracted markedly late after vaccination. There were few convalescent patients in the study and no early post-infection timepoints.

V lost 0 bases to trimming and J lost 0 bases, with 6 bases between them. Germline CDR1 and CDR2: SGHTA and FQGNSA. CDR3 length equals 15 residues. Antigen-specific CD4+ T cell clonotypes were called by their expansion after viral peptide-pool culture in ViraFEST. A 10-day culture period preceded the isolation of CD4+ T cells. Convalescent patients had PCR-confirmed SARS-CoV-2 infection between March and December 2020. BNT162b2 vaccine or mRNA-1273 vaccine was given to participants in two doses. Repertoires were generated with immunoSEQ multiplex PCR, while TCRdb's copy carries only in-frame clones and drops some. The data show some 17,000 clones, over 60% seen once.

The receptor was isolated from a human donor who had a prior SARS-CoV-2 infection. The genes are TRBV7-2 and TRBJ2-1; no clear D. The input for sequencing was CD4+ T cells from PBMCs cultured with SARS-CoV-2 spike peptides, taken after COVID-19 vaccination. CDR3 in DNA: TGTGCCAGCAGCTTAGCGGTGAGCTCCTACAATGAGCAGTTCTTC. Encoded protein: CASSLAVSSYNEQFF.